This T cell receptor (beta chain) was identified in a study of regulatory T cells in long-lasting Graves disease. The time point is: newly diagnosed GD, antithyroid drugs for less than 3 months. With RNA extracted from PBMCs as input, the TCR library was made. Germline loops: CDR1 SGHTA, CDR2 FQGTGA. V was clipped by 3 bases and J by 5 bases, with 6 bases between them. The CDR3 has 12 residues. Through Arm-PCR of CDR3 regions and iRepertoire HTBI primers, TCR beta libraries were built. TCRdb itself ran the multiplex PCR reads through MiXCR, one entry per CDR3 protein. The sample comprises approximately 400,000 distinct CDR3 sequences, less than 20% of which are singletons, and over 20% rests with the top ten.

The chain employs TRBV7-3 and TRBJ2-3; no clear D gene. The input for sequencing was peripheral blood mononuclear cells (PBMCs), taken at new diagnosis, from a patient treated with antithyroid drugs. This sequence was found in a female donor with Graves disease. The CDR3 coding sequence is TGTGCCAGCAGCTTCGGAGAAGATACGCAGTATTTT. Translating gives CASSFGEDTQYF.